The source of this T cell receptor beta chain is a study of CD8+ T cells in alopecia areata. The wider study: Those treated were given oral tofacitinib at 5 to 10 mg twice daily.

The sample holds a few counts of this clone. Its antigen remains unknown. Treatment: oral pan-JAK inhibitor, 5-10 mg twice daily. Study-wide results and limits: In scalp samples, resident alphabeta T cells of normal skin are also sequenced. Lesional scalp, especially alopecia totalis/universalis, showed higher clonality than normal scalp. In scalp and blood, many expanded lesional clones persisted during tofacitinib.

Once RNA had been extracted, it was reverse transcribed into cDNA to act as the sequencing template. Here immunoSEQ multiplex PCR was the method, and the copy in TCRdb shows in-frame clones only, minus some. Of 150,000 to 200,000 clones listed, 60% to 70% are singletons. Germline CDR1 reads GTSNPN; CDR2 reads SVGIG (reference sequence). The CDR3 is made up of 13 amino acids. V lost 4 bases, J lost 5 bases, and 11 bases lay in between. The receptor's source is a human donor with alopecia areata. This sample comprised CD4+ T cells sorted from blood, obtained at week 4, from a patient treated with tofacitinib. This sequence joins TRBV30 and TRBJ2-2; TRBD2 might be the D (6 bases). The CDR3 nucleotides are TGTGCCTGGATGATCGGGGGAACCGGGGAGCTGTTTTTT. This codes for CAWMIGGTGELFF. The whole variable domain, remainder taken from reference TRBV30 and TRBJ2-2, is SQTIHQWPATLVQPVGSPLSLECTVEGTSNPNLYWYRQAAGRGLQLLFYSVGIGQISSEVPQNLSASRPQDRQFILSSKKLLLSDSGFYLCAWMIGGTGELFFGEGSRLTVL.